Following are 15 T cell receptor beta chains from one sample sequenced in a study of blood T cells in healthy people across ages. Then a second PCR, running about 6 to 12 cycles, was carried out with a sample-barcoded 5' primer and a J-beta primer mix. TCRdb used MiXCR to reprocess the 5' RACE reads, holding one entry per CDR3 protein. The table has more than 900,000 distinct CDR3 sequences, roughly 24% seen once. The same sample was also studied in work on T cells of mothers and their children.

Sequenced input: blood. These receptors originate from a girl aged 2-9 years in good health.

The J gene is TRBJ2-2, the V gene TRBV20-1, with a possible D match to TRBD2 (6 bases). Trimming left V 5 bases short and J 4 bases short, with 29 bases between. This CDR3 spans 19 amino acids. In germline, CDR1 is DFQATT, CDR2 SNEGSKA (reference sequence). CDR3 bases: TGCAGTGCTTTCGGATTCGGTAGCGGAACCCCATCAGGCACCGGGGAGCTGTTTTTT. Its protein product is CSAFGFGSGTPSGTGELFF.

The chain combines TRBV5-1 with TRBJ2-4; perhaps D is TRBD1 or TRBD2 (5 bases each). Between the trimmed V and J ends, which lost 3 bases and 5 bases, there was a span of 15 bases. Germline CDR1 reads SGHRS; CDR2 reads YFSETQ. This CDR3 has 15 amino acids. CDR3 region: CASSSTDRDQNIQYF. The CDR3 nucleotides read TGCGCCAGCAGCTCGACAGACCGGGACCAAAACATTCAGTACTTC. Full variable domain (outside the CDR3, taken from reference TRBV5-1 and TRBJ2-4): KAGVTQTPRYLIKTRGQQVTLSCSPISGHRSVSWYQQTPGQGLQFLFEYFSETQRNKGNFPGRFSGRQFSNSRSEMNVSTLELGDSALYLCASSSTDRDQNIQYFGAGTRLSVL.

The chain is built from TRBV9 and TRBJ1-1; D may be TRBD1 (6 bases). Trimming removed 5 bases at V and 3 bases at J, with 17 bases between. This CDR3 comprises 15 residues. The germline V gene has CDR1 SGDLS and CDR2 YYNGEE. CDR3 DNA: TGTGCCAGCAGTGGTGAAGGGGGGGCATACACTGAAGCTTTCTTT. This codes for CASSGEGGAYTEAFF.

This clonotype was picked up a small number of times. The chain recombines TRBV6-5 with TRBJ2-3, with D tentatively TRBD2 (6 bases). Germline V CDR1 and CDR2: MNHEY, SVGAGI. The CDR3 has 16 residues. V lost 4 bases and J lost 4, with 18 bases in between. The CDR3 DNA reads TGTGCCAGCAGTTTTTCACTAGCACGACATCCAGATACGCAGTATTTT. Protein: CASSFSLARHPDTQYF.

This clonotype was observed a handful of times. The rearrangement links TRBV28 to TRBJ2-1; D uncertain. The end of the DNA fits TRBJ2-5 better, so the J call may be wrong. The germline gives CDR1 MDHEN, CDR2 SYDVKM. This CDR3 contains 14 residues. The CDR3 DNA follows: TGTGCCAGCAGTCCAGACGCGCTCCAAGAGACCCAGTACTTC. It is translated as CASSPDALQETQYF.

The V gene is TRBV28, the J gene TRBJ1-1; a weak D match, TRBD1 (5 bases). Germline assignment: CDR1 MDHEN and CDR2 SYDVKM. The V end lost 6 bases, the J end lost 2 bases, and 16 bases lay between the germline ends. CDR3 size: 15 residues. Here the CDR3 DNA reads TGTGCCAGCAGATCTGAACCGACAGTAAACACTGAAGCTTTCTTT. Protein sequence: CASRSEPTVNTEAFF.

The chain uses TRBV14 and TRBJ2-5, with a tentative D call TRBD1 (6 bases). This CDR3 contains 14 residues. Trimming shortened V by 1 base and J by 5 bases, and 11 bases separated the two germline ends. The germline gives CDR1 SGHDN, CDR2 FVKESK. CDR3 in amino acids: CASSQVRGWETQYF. The CDR3 nucleotides read TGTGCCAGCAGCCAAGTCAGGGGATGGGAGACCCAGTACTTC.

The gene calls are TRBV12-3 or TRBV12-4 and TRBJ2-5; 9 nucleotides agree with TRBD1. The assigned J gene may be wrong: the sequence end matches TRBJ2-7 better. The CDR3 runs to 15 residues. CDR3 sequence reads: CASSLPGQGHLEQYF. As DNA, the CDR3 is TGTGCCAGCAGTCTCCCGGGACAGGGACACCTCGAGCAGTACTTC.

This clonotype has a count of ten or more. V and J are TRBV29-1 and TRBJ2-5, with D possibly being TRBD2 (6 bases). Germline CDR1 reads SQVTM; CDR2 reads ANQGSEA. Trimming left V 4 bases short and J 5 bases short, with 14 bases between. CDR3 length equals 13 residues. The CDR3 DNA reads TGCAGCGTTGGGCAGGGAGGAGGGGAGACCCAGTACTTC. Its translation is CSVGQGGGETQYF.

This sequence joins TRBV20-1 and TRBJ2-5, with TRBD2 identical over 16 bases. Germline loops: CDR1 DFQATT, CDR2 SNEGSKA (reference sequence). Trimming removed 5 bases from V and 5 bases from J; junction bases left unmatched: 11. The CDR3 consists of 17 residues. The DNA for the CDR3 is TGCAGTGCTGCCCCGGGACTAGCGGGGGGGCTTGGGGAGACCCAGTACTTC. Translated: CSAAPGLAGGLGETQYF.

Remarks on this clonotype: Possible read error: a much larger clone is one base away. CDR3 protein: CASSWGLAGQETQYF. The CDR3 DNA sequence: TGCGCCAGCAGCTGGGGACTAGCGGGGCAAGAGACCCAGTACTTC. This chain joins TRBV5-1 and TRBJ2-5; 13 bases fit TRBD2. The CDR3 has 15 amino acids. J was trimmed by 2 bases and V by 3 bases; bases with no gene match: 1. CDR1 and CDR2 (germline): SGHRS, YFSETQ.

There are a few counts of this clonotype. The rearrangement uses TRBV5-1 and TRBJ2-3, with TRBD1 identical over 7 bases. The germline gives CDR1 SGHRS, CDR2 YFSETQ. J was trimmed by 1 base and V by 7 bases; bases with no gene match: 3. The CDR3 runs 13 residues. CDR3 sequence reads: CASQGQRTDTQYF. In DNA form, the CDR3 reads TGCGCCAGCCAGGGACAGCGCACAGATACGCAGTATTTT.

This chain joins TRBV20-1 and TRBJ2-5, with no clear D. The germline V gene has CDR1 DFQATT and CDR2 SNEGSKA (reference sequence). CDR3 length: 15 residues. V lost 0 bases, J lost 0 bases, and 11 bases lay in between. Here the CDR3 reads CSARDFVADQETQYF. CDR3 DNA: TGCAGTGCTAGAGATTTTGTGGCAGACCAAGAGACCCAGTACTTC.

This clonotype has more than one count but fewer than ten. The chain has TRBV7-2 and TRBJ2-1; TRBD2 agrees at 9 bases. V gave up 1 base and J gave up 9 bases; unmatched junction bases: 7. CDR3 size: 15 residues. The germline V gene has CDR1 SGHTA and CDR2 FQGNSA. The chain's CDR3 is CASSLVTSGRSEQFF. As DNA, the CDR3 is TGTGCCAGCAGCTTAGTAACTAGCGGGCGTAGTGAGCAGTTCTTC.

This rearrangement joins TRBV12-3 or TRBV12-4 to TRBJ2-5; D is unclear. Trimming pared 3 bases from V and 4 bases from J, leaving 12 bases between. This CDR3 is built from 14 residues. This chain's CDR3 is CASSFYREGETQYF. CDR3 nucleotides: TGTGCCAGCAGTTTTTATAGGGAAGGAGAGACCCAGTACTTC.